The 26 T cell receptor beta chains presented below share a single source sample, sequenced in a study of CD8 T cells in ankylosing spondylitis (dated by TCRdb to the late 2010s). Receptors were amplified or captured by 5' RACE. Sequencer: Illumina HiSeq 2500. TCRdb applied fastp at Q25 and MiXCR to the public reads, then kept only in-frame beta chains. Merged by CDR3 protein, the rows form single entries marked with the most common genes and DNA. The sample table shows 250,000 to 300,000 distinct CDR3 sequences, and 15% to 20% are seen once. The ten largest account for roughly a third of the sample. The sequencing input was blood, either unsorted or a sorted T cell fraction (not recorded which). The source is a male donor with ankylosing spondylitis or in good health (not recorded which).

The chain couples TRBV20-1 to TRBJ2-3, with D perhaps TRBD2 (6 bases). Germline CDR1 reads DFQATT; CDR2 reads SNEGSKA (reference sequence). CDR3 length: 17 residues. Trimming pared 6 bases from V and 3 bases from J, leaving 25 bases between. This CDR3 reads CSAQAHQLGLWTDTQYF. DNA of the CDR3: TGCAGTGCCCAGGCCCACCAACTGGGACTTTGGACAGATACGCAGTATTTT.

The chain couples TRBV27 to TRBJ1-1; TRBD1 is a possible D gene (6 bases). Trimming cost V 4 bases and J 7 bases, with 13 bases left between them. Germline CDR1 reads MNHEY; CDR2 reads SMNVEV (reference sequence). CDR3 length equals 13 residues. Here the CDR3 reads CASSSLQDSEAFF. The CDR3 region has the DNA TGTGCCAGCAGTTCCCTCCAGGACAGTGAAGCTTTCTTT.

As to this clonotype: Relative to the germline gene, one junction end is altered; a read error may explain this. The V call is TRBV11-2, the J call TRBJ2-1; no clear D. The CDR3 extends over 15 amino acids. Germline V gene lookup returns CDR1 SGHAT and CDR2 FQNNGV. CDR3 in amino acids: CAGSLVMKDDNEQFF. DNA for the CDR3: TGTGCCGGCAGCTTAGTGATGAAGGACGATAATGAGCAGTTCTTC.

The chain employs TRBV28 and TRBJ2-7, with no clear D. The germline V gene has CDR1 MDHEN and CDR2 SYDVKM. The CDR3 covers 10 residues. Trimming removed 2 bases from V and 5 bases from J, with 1 base in between. In DNA, the CDR3 is TGTGCCAGCAGTTTAAACGAGCAGTACTTC. Amino acids: CASSLNEQYF.

A few counts support this clonotype. The rearrangement uses TRBV9 and TRBJ2-1; D possibly corresponds to TRBD2 (5 bases). Germline V lookup: CDR1 SGDLS, CDR2 YYNGEE. V was pared by 2 bases and J by 6 bases, with 24 bases between. CDR3 length: 18 amino acids. The CDR3: CASSVPFGMGITRNEQFF. The CDR3, as DNA: TGTGCCAGCAGCGTTCCCTTCGGGATGGGTATAACTCGCAATGAGCAGTTCTTC. Looking up the rest from reference TRBV9 and TRBJ2-1 gives the full variable domain: DSGVTQTPKHLITATGQRVTLRCSPRSGDLSVYWYQQSLDQGLQFLIQYYNGEERAKGNILERFSAQQFPDLHSELNLSSLELGDSALYFCASSVPFGMGITRNEQFFGPGTRLTVL.

There are a few counts of this clonotype. V is TRBV13 and J is TRBJ2-3; 10 bases line up with TRBD2. The CDR3 is made up of 16 amino acids. Germline CDR1 and CDR2: PRHDT and FYEKMQ (reference sequence). Losses at the gene ends were 5 bases for V and 1 base for J; bases not matched to a gene: 6. CDR3 in DNA: TGTGCCAGCAGCAATCCACTAGCGGGGCGCACAGATACGCAGTATTTT. It yields the protein CASSNPLAGRTDTQYF.

This clonotype was seen a handful of times. Here the CDR3 DNA reads TGTGCCAGCAGCCGGGGAGGGGTAGAGACCCAGTACTTC. Translating it yields CASSRGGVETQYF. This chain uses TRBV6-1 with TRBJ2-5; 7 bases are shared with TRBD2. The CDR3 totals 13 residues. The V segment lost 6 bases and the J segment 4 bases; nucleotides outside the gene matches: 5. The germline gives CDR1 MNHNS, CDR2 SASEGT.

This clonotype was seen a few times. This chain links TRBV5-1 with TRBJ2-7; D gene ambiguous. V shed 0 bases and J shed 5 bases, with 6 bases lying between them. The CDR3 runs to 12 residues. The germline V gene encodes CDR1 SGHRS and CDR2 YFSETQ. The DNA for the CDR3 is TGCGCCAGCAGCTTGGACCAGAACGAGCAGTACTTC. This codes for CASSLDQNEQYF.

This clonotype turned up a few times. This chain uses TRBV20-1 with TRBJ2-1, with 7 bases identical to TRBD2. The V segment lost 0 bases and the J segment 8 bases; nucleotides outside the gene matches: 16. The germline V gene encodes CDR1 DFQATT and CDR2 SNEGSKA (reference sequence). The CDR3 is 17 residues long. The CDR3 coding sequence is TGCAGTGCTAGAGACCCCATCGCTGGCGGGAGCGTTCATGAGCAGTTCTTC. Translated, it gives CSARDPIAGGSVHEQFF.

The rearrangement joins TRBV20-1 to TRBJ2-7; D is unresolved. Germline values: CDR1 DFQATT, CDR2 SNEGSKA (reference sequence). The CDR3 is made up of 10 amino acids. Trimming removed 6 bases from V and 5 bases from J, with 8 bases in between. The CDR3 nucleotides are TGCAGTGCAGGTGTCAACGAGCAGTACTTC. This encodes CSAGVNEQYF.

V usage is TRBV9 and J usage is TRBJ2-1, with 9 bases that match TRBD2. Germline V gives CDR1 SGDLS, CDR2 YYNGEE. The CDR3 extends over 15 amino acids. V shed 3 bases, J shed 6 bases, and the junction held 7 bases outside the gene matches. CDR3 region: CASSGSGTSSNEQFF. In nucleotides, the CDR3 is TGTGCCAGCAGCGGCTCCGGGACTAGCTCCAATGAGCAGTTCTTC.

The V and J genes are TRBV4-1 and TRBJ2-7, with TRBD2 as a possible D gene (6 bases). The CDR3 is made up of 15 amino acids. V was cut by 4 bases and J by 7 bases, with 20 bases left in between. The germline gives CDR1 MGHRA, CDR2 YSYEKL. The CDR3 sequence is CASSPRDSSGEEQYF. DNA of the CDR3: TGCGCCAGCAGCCCCCGGGACTCCTCCGGTGAGGAGCAGTACTTC.

This clonotype showed up just a few times. The J gene is TRBJ2-5, the V gene TRBV4-2; 8 bases match TRBD2. The germline gives CDR1 LGHNA, CDR2 YNFKEQ. The CDR3 contains 16 residues. Unmatched junction bases numbered 3, after V lost 0 bases and J lost 0 bases. This CDR3 is CASSQELAENQETQYF. The CDR3 coding sequence is TGTGCCAGCAGCCAAGAACTAGCGGAAAACCAAGAGACCCAGTACTTC.

The chain links TRBV7-2 to TRBJ2-1, with D tentatively TRBD2 (6 bases). CDR3 length equals 17 residues. The V gene's germline CDR1 is SGHTA and CDR2 FQGNSA. V dropped 1 base and J dropped 6 bases, with 19 bases sitting between them. CDR3 in amino acids: CASSLGGMSGFSNEQFF. The CDR3 bases are TGTGCCAGCAGCTTAGGGGGAATGAGCGGGTTCAGCAATGAGCAGTTCTTC.

This clonotype was counted a few times. This rearrangement joins TRBV11-2 to TRBJ2-3; D is ambiguous. Germline V gene lookup returns CDR1 SGHAT and CDR2 FQNNGV. The CDR3 spans 14 residues. The V end lost 5 bases, the J end lost 6 bases, and 15 bases lay between the germline ends. CDR3 DNA sequence: TGTGCCAGCAGCGCGTGGCAGGCCACTGATACGCAGTATTTT. It translates to CASSAWQATDTQYF. The full variable domain, with the rest looked up from reference TRBV11-2 and TRBJ2-3, is EAGVAQSPRYKIIEKRQSVAFWCNPISGHATLYWYQQILGQGPKLLIQFQNNGVVDDSQLPKDRFSAERLKGVDSTLKIQPAKLEDSAVYLCASSAWQATDTQYFGPGTRLTVL.

The V gene is TRBV2, the J gene TRBJ1-1; TRBD1 might be the D (5 bases). The V end lost 6 bases, the J end lost 10 bases, and 9 bases lay between the germline ends. The CDR3 consists of 10 residues. Germline lookup yields CDR1 SNHLY and CDR2 FYNNEI. Here the CDR3 reads CASSGTLAFF. As DNA, the CDR3 is TGTGCCAGCAGCGGGACGTTAGCTTTCTTT.

At least ten counts were recorded for this clonotype. This chain connects TRBV27 to TRBJ2-7, with unresolved D. Trimming left V 3 bases short and J 5 bases short, with 14 bases between. The CDR3 extends over 14 amino acids. Germline V gives CDR1 MNHEY, CDR2 SMNVEV (reference sequence). CDR3 bases: TGTGCCAGCAGTTTCGTTTCGGGTCAGAACGAGCAGTACTTC. Residues: CASSFVSGQNEQYF.

The J gene is TRBJ2-7, the V gene TRBV6-1; 7 nucleotides match TRBD1. This CDR3 comprises 14 residues. V lost 5 bases, J lost 5 bases, and 9 bases stayed unmatched. Germline CDR1 MNHNS, CDR2 SASEGT. The CDR3 DNA reads as TGTGCCAGCAGTCCGGTTCGACAGGGTAACGAGCAGTACTTC. It is translated as CASSPVRQGNEQYF.

This clonotype was found a few times. The rearrangement joins TRBV10-3 to TRBJ1-1, with D tentatively TRBD1 (5 bases). Trimming pared 2 bases from V and 6 bases from J, leaving 10 bases between. Looked up from germline, CDR1 is ENHRY and CDR2 is SYGVKD. The CDR3 is 13 amino acids. Here the CDR3 reads CAISEGWGAEAFF. CDR3 nucleotide sequence: TGTGCCATCAGTGAGGGGTGGGGGGCTGAAGCTTTCTTT.

CDR3 residues: CASSPREREYNEQFF. The CDR3 DNA is TGTGCCAGCAGCCCACGCGAGCGGGAGTACAATGAGCAGTTCTTC. The gene calls are TRBV7-9 and TRBJ2-1; 8 positions match TRBD2. Losses at the gene ends were 5 bases for V and 4 bases for J; bases not matched to a gene: 7. This CDR3 is built from 15 residues. Germline V gene sequence: CDR1 SEHNR, CDR2 FQNEAQ (reference sequence).

This clonotype was seen a few times. This chain links TRBV7-9 with TRBJ2-1; 10 bases agree with TRBD2. J was trimmed by 2 bases and V by 5 bases; bases with no gene match: 6. CDR1 SEHNR and CDR2 FQNEAQ come from the germline V gene (reference sequence). The CDR3 contains 16 residues. Written as DNA, the CDR3 is TGTGCCAGCAGCCCGTGGAGCGGGGGGGCCTACAATGAGCAGTTCTTC. Amino acid sequence: CASSPWSGGAYNEQFF.

This clonotype has ten or more counts. The rearrangement uses TRBV29-1 and TRBJ2-7; D is perhaps TRBD2 (6 bases). The CDR3 runs 16 residues. CDR1 and CDR2 from the germline V gene are SQVTM and ANQGSEA. The V end was cut by 4 bases, the J end by 7 bases, with 26 bases between. CDR3 nucleotides: TGCAGCGTTGGTGGTGCGGGGAGTACCCCACTTTGGGAGCAGTACTTC. Translating it yields CSVGGAGSTPLWEQYF.

J is TRBJ2-6 and V is TRBV4-3; D is uncertain. In germline, CDR1 is LGHNA, CDR2 YSLEER. Trimming cost V 1 base and J 0 bases, with 13 bases left between them. This CDR3 has 18 residues. The CDR3 coding sequence is TGCGCCAGCAGCCAAGGATCTGGCCCCCGCTCTGGGGCCAACGTCCTGACTTTC. It codes for CASSQGSGPRSGANVLTF.

The chain joins TRBV29-1 to TRBJ2-1; D unclear. Germline V gene lookup returns CDR1 SQVTM and CDR2 ANQGSEA. This CDR3 contains 15 residues. V gave up 5 bases and J gave up 0 bases, with 14 bases separating them. The CDR3 nucleotides read TGCAGCGTTCTAACCCTAGAAAGCTCCTACAATGAGCAGTTCTTC. It translates to CSVLTLESSYNEQFF.

This sequence joins TRBV11-2 and TRBJ2-1; D remains ambiguous. Germline CDR1 SGHAT, CDR2 FQNNGV. Trimming took off 4 bases at V and 8 bases at J, with 15 bases between the two ends. This CDR3 comprises 14 residues. The DNA of the CDR3 is TGTGCCAGCAGCTCGACCGCGGCGGCCGATGAGCAGTTCTTC. It specifies CASSSTAAADEQFF.

This chain uses TRBV11-2 with TRBJ2-7, with no clear D. The V end lost 0 bases, the J end lost 0 bases, and 9 bases lay between the germline ends. The germline gives CDR1 SGHAT, CDR2 FQNNGV. There are 15 residues in the CDR3. The CDR3 nucleotides are TGTGCCAGCAGCTTAGATCCTGACTTCTCCTACGAGCAGTACTTC. It specifies CASSLDPDFSYEQYF.